The 10 T cell receptor beta chains listed next were all sequenced from one sample in a study of graft-versus-host responses after intestinal transplantation. Lymphocytes (intraepithelial and lamina propria) were released by processing the graft tissue. Assay used: immunoSEQ multiplex PCR; TCRdb lists only in-frame clones, some missing. Of some 66,000 clones in the sample, roughly 90% were seen once. The material was ileum tissue, obtained roughly 54 weeks after transplant. The receptors were sampled from a human patient who received an intestinal transplant, so some T cells may come from the graft donor.

The gene calls are TRBV5-1 and TRBJ2-2; 7 positions agree with TRBD1. This CDR3 region has 16 residues. Trimming at V came to 0 bases and at J to 4 bases, leaving 6 bases not matched to a gene. The germline CDR1 and CDR2 sequences are SGHRS and YFSETQ. DNA of the CDR3: TGCGCCAGCAGCTTGGCGGAGACAGGGCCCACCGGGGAGCTGTTTTTT. This encodes CASSLAETGPTGELFF.

As DNA, the CDR3 is TGTGCCAGCAGGACGCCCGGGACAGCCTCCAAAAACATTCAGTACTTC. This translates into CASRTPGTASKNIQYF. The chain combines TRBV28 with TRBJ2-4; 7 bases agree with TRBD1. Germline CDR1 MDHEN, CDR2 SYDVKM. The J segment lost 2 bases and the V segment lost 6 bases, leaving 10 bases of the junction unmatched. The CDR3 covers 16 residues.

The chain is built from TRBV19 and TRBJ2-4, with 10 positions matching TRBD2. The CDR3 is 12 amino acids. The V gene end was trimmed by 10 bases and the J gene end by 7 bases; junction bases not matched to a gene: 4. Germline V lookup: CDR1 LNHDA, CDR2 SQIVND (reference sequence). The DNA of the CDR3 is TGTGCCACCCAAGCGGGGGGGAACATTCAGTACTTC. Residues: CATQAGGNIQYF.

The CDR3 DNA is TGTGCCAGCAGTTACAGGGGGCTATTTCAGCCCCAGCATTTT. Protein: CASSYRGLFQPQHF. This sequence joins TRBV6-5 and TRBJ1-5, with 7 bases that match TRBD1. V lost 2 bases to trimming and J lost 6 bases; unmatched junction nucleotides: 4. The CDR3 totals 14 residues. CDR1 and CDR2 (germline): MNHEY, SVGAGI.

For the CDR3, the DNA is TGTGCCAGCAGTGATAGGGCCGGGACAGTCTACGAGCAGTACTTC. It yields the protein CASSDRAGTVYEQYF. The rearrangement joins TRBV25-1 to TRBJ2-7, with 7 bases that match TRBD1. V shed 3 bases and J 3 bases; nucleotides not matched to a gene: 8. The germline V gene encodes CDR1 MGHDK and CDR2 SYGVNS. This CDR3 is built from 15 residues.

The chain is built from TRBV2 and TRBJ2-7; D is unresolved. The CDR3 runs to 11 residues. V was cut by 0 bases and J by 12 bases, with 9 bases left in between. Germline V gene lookup returns CDR1 SNHLY and CDR2 FYNNEI. The CDR3 nucleotides read TGTGCCAGCAGTGAAGCGCGAAATAGGTACTTC. It yields the protein CASSEARNRYF.

This clone was seen a single time. The chain recombines TRBV5-1 with TRBJ2-1; D gene unclear. This CDR3 comprises 15 residues. V was trimmed by 1 base and J by 4 bases, leaving 12 bases between them. Germline V gene data show CDR1 as SGHRS and CDR2 as YFSETQ. DNA for the CDR3: TGCGCCAGCAGCTTGTTGCCATCCGAATACAATGAGCAGTTCTTC. Translating it yields CASSLLPSEYNEQFF.

J is TRBJ2-1 and V is TRBV27, with D perhaps matching TRBD1 or TRBD2 (5 bases each). The CDR3 spans 13 residues. Trimming cost V 5 bases and J 6 bases, with 11 bases left between them. CDR1 is MNHEY, CDR2 SMNVEV, per germline (reference sequence). The CDR3 DNA reads as TGTGCCAGCAGTCCGGGACCGGTCAATGAGCAGTTCTTC. Translated, it gives CASSPGPVNEQFF.

DNA for the CDR3: TGTGCCAGCAGTTTACCCCGAAATGAAAAACTGTTTTTT. This sequence encodes CASSLPRNEKLFF. This sequence joins TRBV28 and TRBJ1-4; D ambiguous. Germline V gene lookup returns CDR1 MDHEN and CDR2 SYDVKM. The V end was cut by 2 bases, the J end by 5 bases, with 6 bases between. The CDR3 has 13 residues.

The chain employs TRBV6-1 and TRBJ2-7, with TRBD1 matching over 9 bases. With V trimmed by 8 bases and J by 3 bases, 8 bases remained unmatched. The CDR3 covers 14 residues. CDR1 and CDR2 (germline): MNHNS, SASEGT. The CDR3 loop reads CASLTTGGLYEQYF. As DNA, the CDR3 is TGTGCCAGCCTTACGACAGGGGGACTCTACGAGCAGTACTTC.